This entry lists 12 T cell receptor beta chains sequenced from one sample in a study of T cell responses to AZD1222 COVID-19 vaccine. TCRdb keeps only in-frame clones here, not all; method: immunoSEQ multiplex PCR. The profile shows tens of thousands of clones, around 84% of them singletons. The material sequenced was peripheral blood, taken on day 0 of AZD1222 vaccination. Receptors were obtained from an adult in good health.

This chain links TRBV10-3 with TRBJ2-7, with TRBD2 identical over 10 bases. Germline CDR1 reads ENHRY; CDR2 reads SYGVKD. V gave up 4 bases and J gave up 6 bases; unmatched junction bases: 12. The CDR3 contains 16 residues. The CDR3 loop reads CAISGSIGLAALEQYF. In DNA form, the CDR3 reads TGTGCCATCAGTGGCTCCATAGGACTAGCGGCCCTCGAGCAGTACTTC.

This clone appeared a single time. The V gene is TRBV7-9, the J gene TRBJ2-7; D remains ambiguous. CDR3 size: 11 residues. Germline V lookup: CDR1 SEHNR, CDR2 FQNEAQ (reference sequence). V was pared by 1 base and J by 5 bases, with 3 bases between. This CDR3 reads CASSLEHEQYF. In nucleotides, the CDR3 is TGTGCCAGCAGCTTAGAACACGAGCAGTACTTC.

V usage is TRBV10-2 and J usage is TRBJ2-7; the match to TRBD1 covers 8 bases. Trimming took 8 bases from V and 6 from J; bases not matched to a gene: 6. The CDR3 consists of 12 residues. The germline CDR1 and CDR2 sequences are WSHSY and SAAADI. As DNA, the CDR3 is TGCGCCAGCCGGACAGGGCGGGGCGAGCAGTACTTC. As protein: CASRTGRGEQYF.

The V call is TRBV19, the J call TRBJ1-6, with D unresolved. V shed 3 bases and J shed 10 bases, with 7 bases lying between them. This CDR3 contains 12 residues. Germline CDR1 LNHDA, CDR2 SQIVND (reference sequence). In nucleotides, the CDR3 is TGTGCCAGTAGTATTTATGACTCACCCCTCCACTTT. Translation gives CASSIYDSPLHF.

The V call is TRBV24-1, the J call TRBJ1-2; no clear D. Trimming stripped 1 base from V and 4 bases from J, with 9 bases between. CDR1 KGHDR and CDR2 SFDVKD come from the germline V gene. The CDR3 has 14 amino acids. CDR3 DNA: TGTGCCACCAGTGATTTCCCCCGGTCCTATGGCTACACCTTC. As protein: CATSDFPRSYGYTF.

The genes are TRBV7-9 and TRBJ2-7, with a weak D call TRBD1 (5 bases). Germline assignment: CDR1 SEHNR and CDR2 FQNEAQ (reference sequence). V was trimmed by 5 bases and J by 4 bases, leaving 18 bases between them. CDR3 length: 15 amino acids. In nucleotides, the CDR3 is TGTGCCAGCAGCCCTCAGGGTCAAATCTTTTACGAGCAGTACTTC. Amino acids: CASSPQGQIFYEQYF. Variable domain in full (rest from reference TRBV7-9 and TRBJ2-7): DTGVSQNPRHKITKRGQNVTFRCDPISEHNRLYWYRQTLGQGPEFLTYFQNEAQLEKSRLLSDRFSAERPKGSFSTLEIQRTEQGDSAMYLCASSPQGQIFYEQYFGPGTRLTVT.

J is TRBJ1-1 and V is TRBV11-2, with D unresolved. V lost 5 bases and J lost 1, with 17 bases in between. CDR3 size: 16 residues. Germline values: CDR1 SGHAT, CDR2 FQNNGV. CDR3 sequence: CASSRSGVSWNTEAFF. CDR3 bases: TGTGCCAGCAGCAGGTCCGGGGTTAGCTGGAACACTGAAGCTTTCTTT.

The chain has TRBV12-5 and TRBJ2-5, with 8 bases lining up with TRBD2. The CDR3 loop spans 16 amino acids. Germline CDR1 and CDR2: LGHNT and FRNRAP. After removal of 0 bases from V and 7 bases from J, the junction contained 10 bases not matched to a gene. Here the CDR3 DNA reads TGTGCTAGTGGTTTGGTACTCTCTAACGGGAGGGGGACCCAGTACTTC. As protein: CASGLVLSNGRGTQYF.

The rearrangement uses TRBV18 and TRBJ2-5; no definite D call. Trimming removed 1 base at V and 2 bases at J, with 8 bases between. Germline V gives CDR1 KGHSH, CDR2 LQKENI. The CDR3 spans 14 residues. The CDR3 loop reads CASSPREGQETQYF. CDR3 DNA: TGTGCCAGCTCACCACGCGAAGGGCAAGAGACCCAGTACTTC.

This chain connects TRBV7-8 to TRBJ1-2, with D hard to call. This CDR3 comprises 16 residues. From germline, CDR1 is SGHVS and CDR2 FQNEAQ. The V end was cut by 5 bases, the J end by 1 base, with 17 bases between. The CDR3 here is CASSPLAGRLNYGYTF. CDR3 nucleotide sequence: TGTGCCAGCAGCCCCCTCGCGGGCCGCCTTAACTATGGCTACACCTTC.

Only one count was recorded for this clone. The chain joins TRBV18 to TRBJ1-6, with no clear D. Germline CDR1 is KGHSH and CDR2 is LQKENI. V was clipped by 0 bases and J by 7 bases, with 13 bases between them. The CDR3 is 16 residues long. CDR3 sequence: CASSPPSGPPNSPLHF. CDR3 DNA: TGTGCCAGCTCACCACCCTCCGGGCCCCCAAATTCACCCCTCCACTTT.

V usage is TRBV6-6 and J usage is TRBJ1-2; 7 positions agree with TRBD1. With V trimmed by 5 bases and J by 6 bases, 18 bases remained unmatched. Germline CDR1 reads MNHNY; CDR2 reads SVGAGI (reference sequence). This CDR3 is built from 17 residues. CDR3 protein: CASSHPGQTSITDGYTF. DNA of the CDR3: TGTGCCAGCAGTCATCCGGGACAGACTTCTATCACCGATGGCTACACCTTC.